Presented here are 8 T cell receptor beta chains from one specimen sequenced in a study of blood T cell repertoires in COVID-19 (TCRdb year 2020). Library construction relied on the immunoSEQ multiplex PCR assay. TCRdb mirrors the immuneACCESS table, restricted to in-frame sequences. Some clones are absent from its copies; in checked studies, under half trace to an unresolved V gene, and the reason for the others is unknown. This sample lists 120,000 to 150,000 clones; around 87% were detected once. Of the sample, roughly 1.2% is held by the ten largest clones. Sequencing input: PBMCs or T cells enriched from blood (not recorded which). Every receptor here comes from a woman aged 30 to 39 with acute COVID-19.

The chain has TRBV28 and TRBJ2-3; 9 nucleotides align to TRBD1. This CDR3 is built from 14 residues. Germline CDR1 MDHEN, CDR2 SYDVKM. V trimming: 5 bases; J trimming: 5 bases; junction bases outside the gene matches: 5. The CDR3 loop reads CASSPGTGKDTQYF. CDR3 coding DNA: TGTGCCAGCAGTCCCGGGACAGGGAAAGATACGCAGTATTTT.

This sequence joins TRBV15 and TRBJ2-3; TRBD2 matches 8 bases. Germline CDR1 LNHNV, CDR2 YYDKDF (reference sequence). Trimming took 0 bases from V and 5 from J; bases not matched to a gene: 7. The CDR3 totals 16 residues. CDR3 bases: TGTGCCACCAGCAGAGAGGTCGGGAGGGCCATAGATACGCAGTATTTT. Its translation is CATSREVGRAIDTQYF.

This clone was observed a handful of times. The chain couples TRBV5-5 to TRBJ2-1, with D perhaps matching TRBD2 (6 bases). V lost 4 bases and J lost 6, with 14 bases in between. In germline, CDR1 is SGHKS, CDR2 YYEKEE (reference sequence). The length of the CDR3 is 14 residues. The CDR3 bases are TGTGCCAGCAGCCAGACTAGTAGCTCCAATGAGCAGTTCTTC. As protein: CASSQTSSSNEQFF.

The J gene is TRBJ1-4, the V gene TRBV7-2; TRBD1 might be the D (6 bases). CDR3 size: 14 residues. Germline V gene lookup returns CDR1 SGHTA and CDR2 FQGNSA. V gave up 7 bases and J gave up 7 bases, with 16 bases separating them. CDR3 DNA: TGTGCCAGCAAGCGCCAGGGGCCAGTTGAAAAACTGTTTTTT. This codes for CASKRQGPVEKLFF.

This clone was recorded only once. This chain links TRBV7-8 with TRBJ1-2; D remains unclear. The ends were cut back, 4 bases at V and 0 bases at J, with 12 bases in the middle. The CDR3 consists of 15 residues. The germline V gene encodes CDR1 SGHVS and CDR2 FQNEAQ. Here the CDR3 reads CASSSSGRANYGYTF. Written as DNA, the CDR3 is TGTGCCAGCAGCTCTAGTGGCCGAGCTAACTATGGCTACACCTTC.

The chain is built from TRBV27 and TRBJ1-3; tentatively, D is TRBD1 (5 bases). V was cut by 8 bases and J by 6 bases, with 17 bases left in between. This CDR3 region has 14 residues. CDR1 is MNHEY and CDR2 is SMNVEV in the germline V gene (reference sequence). DNA for the CDR3: TGTGCCAGCCGGGAGAGGGGTCGGGAAAACACCATATATTTT. This codes for CASRERGRENTIYF.

J is TRBJ2-1 and V is TRBV25-1; D might be TRBD2 (5 bases). Germline V gene sequence: CDR1 MGHDK, CDR2 SYGVNS. The CDR3 has 13 amino acids. V lost 3 bases and J 5 bases, leaving 8 bases between the germline ends. CDR3 amino acids: CASSDPGDNEQFF. The CDR3 DNA sequence: TGTGCCAGCAGTGATCCCGGGGACAATGAGCAGTTCTTC.

This clone was counted a single time. The genes are TRBV20-1 and TRBJ2-7; 8 nucleotides line up with TRBD2. The V and J ends lost 3 bases and 3 bases, in that order; junction bases with no gene match: 7. The CDR3 has 14 amino acids. Germline CDR1 and CDR2: DFQATT and SNEGSKA (reference sequence). CDR3: CSASPQRELYEQYF. The CDR3 coding sequence is TGCAGTGCTAGTCCCCAGCGGGAGCTCTACGAGCAGTACTTC.